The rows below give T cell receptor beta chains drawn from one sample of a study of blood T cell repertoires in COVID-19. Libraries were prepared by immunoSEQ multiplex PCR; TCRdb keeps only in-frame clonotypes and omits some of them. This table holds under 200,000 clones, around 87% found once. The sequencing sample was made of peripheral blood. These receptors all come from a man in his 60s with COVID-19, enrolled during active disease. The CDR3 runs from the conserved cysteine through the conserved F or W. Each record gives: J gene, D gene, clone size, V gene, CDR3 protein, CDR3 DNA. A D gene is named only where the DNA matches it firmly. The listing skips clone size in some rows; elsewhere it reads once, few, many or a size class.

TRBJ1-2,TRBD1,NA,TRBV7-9,CASTPTGAPNYGYTF,TGTGCCAGCACCCCCACAGGGGCCCCCAACTATGGCTACACCTTC
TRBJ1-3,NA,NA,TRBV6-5,CASSPQGSGNTIYF,TGTGCCAGCAGTCCGCAGGGCTCTGGAAACACCATATATTTT
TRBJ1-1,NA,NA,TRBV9,CASSVTANTEAFF,TGTGCCAGCAGCGTAACAGCGAACACTGAAGCTTTCTTT
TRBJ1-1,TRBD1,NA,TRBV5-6,CASSSRDRGRYTEAFF,TGTGCCAGCAGCTCCCGGGACAGGGGGCGGTATACTGAAGCTTTCTTT
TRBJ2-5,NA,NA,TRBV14,CASSQDRGTGPGQETQYF,TGTGCCAGCAGCCAAGATAGGGGAACAGGGCCCGGACAAGAGACCCAGTACTTC
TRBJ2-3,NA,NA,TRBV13,CASSRTPGETDTQYF,TGTGCCAGCAGCCGGACCCCGGGGGAGACAGATACGCAGTATTTT
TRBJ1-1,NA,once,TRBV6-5,CASKRSSNTEAFF,TGTGCCAGCAAGCGGAGCTCGAACACTGAAGCTTTCTTT
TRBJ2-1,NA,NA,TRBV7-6,CASSLSPTVDFNEQFF,TGTGCCAGCAGCTTATCCCCGACTGTTGATTTCAATGAGCAGTTCTTC
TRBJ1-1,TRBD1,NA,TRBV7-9,CASSRQDRGQGEAFF,TGTGCCAGCAGCCGCCAGGACAGGGGGCAGGGTGAAGCTTTCTTT
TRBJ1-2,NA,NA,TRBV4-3,CASSQDLVREDGYTF,TGCGCCAGCAGCCAAGATTTGGTCAGGGAGGATGGCTACACCTTC
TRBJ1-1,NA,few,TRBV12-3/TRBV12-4,CASSFRAAGEAFF,TGTGCCAGCAGTTTTAGAGCCGCAGGTGAAGCTTTCTTT
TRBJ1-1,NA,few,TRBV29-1,CSVGGPRGTEAFF,TGCAGCGTTGGGGGCCCTCGTGGCACTGAAGCTTTCTTT
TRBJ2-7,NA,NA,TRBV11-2,CASSLGGKSYEQYF,TGTGCCAGCAGCTTAGGCGGAAAAAGCTACGAGCAGTACTTC
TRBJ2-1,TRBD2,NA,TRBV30,CAWRDSRTSGSLF,TGTGCCTGGAGAGACAGCCGGACTAGCGGGAGTCTCTTC
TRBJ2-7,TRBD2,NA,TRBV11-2,CASSLGAEGTSGSNEQYF,TGTGCCAGCAGCTTAGGGGCTGAAGGGACTAGCGGGAGCAACGAGCAGTACTTC
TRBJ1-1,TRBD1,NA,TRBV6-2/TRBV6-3,CASSQNRGGNTEAFF,TGTGCCAGCAGTCAGAACAGGGGTGGGAACACTGAAGCTTTCTTT
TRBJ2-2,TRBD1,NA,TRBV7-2,CASKPGQGDTGELFF,TGTGCCAGCAAACCGGGACAGGGCGACACCGGGGAGCTGTTTTTT
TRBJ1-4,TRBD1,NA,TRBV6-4,CASSRDRDEKLFF,TGTGCCAGCAGCCGGGACAGGGATGAAAAACTGTTTTTT
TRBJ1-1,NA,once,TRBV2,CASRGDPGAEAFF,TGTGCCAGCAGAGGTGACCCAGGGGCTGAAGCTTTCTTT
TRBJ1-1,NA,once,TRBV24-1,CATSDLHSASWPPALHEAFF,TGTGCCACCAGTGATTTGCACAGTGCTTCTTGGCCACCTGCTCTCCACGAAGCTTTCTTT
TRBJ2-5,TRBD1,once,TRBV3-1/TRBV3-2,CASRQGQETQYF,TGTGCCAGCCGACAGGGACAAGAGACCCAGTACTTC
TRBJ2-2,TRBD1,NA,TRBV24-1,CATSDFSMGQVTTGELFF,TGTGCCACCAGTGATTTTAGTATGGGACAGGTGACCACCGGGGAGCTGTTTTTT
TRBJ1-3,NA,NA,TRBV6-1,CASIPMSSGNTIYF,TGTGCCAGCATTCCTATGAGCTCTGGAAACACCATATATTTT
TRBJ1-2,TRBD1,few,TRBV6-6,CASSQGQGASGYTF,TGTGCCAGCAGCCAGGGACAGGGGGCGTCTGGCTACACCTTC
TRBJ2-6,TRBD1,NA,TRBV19,CASSRGQGAGGANVLTF,TGTGCCAGTAGTAGGGGGCAGGGGGCTGGCGGGGCCAACGTCCTGACTTTC
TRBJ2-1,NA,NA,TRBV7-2,CASSPSLQVNEQFF,TGTGCCAGCAGCCCATCTCTACAGGTTAATGAGCAGTTCTTC
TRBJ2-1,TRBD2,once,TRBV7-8,CASSSVAGGPVAYNEQFF,TGTGCCAGCAGCTCAGTAGCGGGAGGGCCTGTGGCCTACAATGAGCAGTTCTTC
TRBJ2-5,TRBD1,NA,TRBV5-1,CASSPGTGVSETQYF,TGCGCCAGCAGCCCCGGGACAGGGGTTTCAGAGACCCAGTACTTC
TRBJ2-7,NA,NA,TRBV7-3,CASSLGSLGGSDEQYF,TGTGCCAGCAGCTTAGGGTCTCTGGGAGGCTCCGACGAGCAGTACTTC
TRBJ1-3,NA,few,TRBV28,CASSRRGRGNTIYF,TGTGCCAGCAGTCGGAGGGGTCGAGGAAACACCATATATTTT
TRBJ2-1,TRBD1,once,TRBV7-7,CASSLGQGNHNEQFF,TGTGCTAGCAGCTTGGGACAGGGGAACCACAATGAGCAGTTCTTC
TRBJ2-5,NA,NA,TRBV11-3,CASSIPGEETQYF,TGTGCCAGCAGCATACCCGGAGAAGAGACCCAGTACTTC
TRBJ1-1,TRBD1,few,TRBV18,CASSPSGQGRTEAFF,TGTGCCAGCTCACCATCGGGACAGGGTAGGACTGAAGCTTTCTTT
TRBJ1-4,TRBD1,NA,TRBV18,CASSHRSTGVEEKLFF,TGTGCCAGCTCGCACCGATCGACAGGGGTGGAAGAAAAACTGTTTTTT
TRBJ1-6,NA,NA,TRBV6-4,CASSDSRNSPLHF,TGTGCCAGCAGTGACTCCCGGAATTCACCCCTCCACTTT
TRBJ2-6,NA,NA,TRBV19,CASSIVQTGANVLTF,TGTGCCAGTAGTATAGTCCAAACTGGGGCCAACGTCCTGACTTTC
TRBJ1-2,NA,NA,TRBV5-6,CASSLEPGYGYTF,TGTGCCAGCAGCTTGGAGCCAGGGTATGGCTACACCTTC
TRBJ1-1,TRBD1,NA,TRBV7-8,CASSFVKGARVEAFF,TGTGCCAGCAGCTTTGTCAAGGGGGCTAGGGTTGAAGCTTTCTTT
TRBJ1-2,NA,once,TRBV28,CASSRQGNYGYTF,TGTGCCAGCAGTCGGCAGGGTAACTATGGCTACACCTTC
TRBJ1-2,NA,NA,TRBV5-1,CASSRGPGGYGYTF,TGCGCCAGCAGCCGAGGACCGGGAGGCTATGGCTACACCTTC
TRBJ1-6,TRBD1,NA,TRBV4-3,CASSQGWTGVNSPLHF,TGCGCCAGCAGCCAAGGCTGGACAGGGGTTAATTCACCCCTCCACTTT
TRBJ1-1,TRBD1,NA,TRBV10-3,CAISARDREPTEAFF,TGTGCCATCAGTGCGAGGGACAGGGAGCCCACTGAAGCTTTCTTT
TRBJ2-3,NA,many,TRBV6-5,CASTGRGDTQYF,TGTGCCAGCACAGGGAGGGGGGATACGCAGTATTTT
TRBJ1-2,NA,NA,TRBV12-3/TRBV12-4,CASSLGGVYGYTF,TGTGCCAGCAGTTTAGGGGGGGTATATGGCTACACCTTC
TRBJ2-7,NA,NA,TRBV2,CASTAGNSYEQYF,TGTGCCAGCACCGCAGGGAACTCCTACGAGCAGTACTTC
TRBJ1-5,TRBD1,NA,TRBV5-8,CASSLAQRTGANQPQHF,TGTGCCAGCAGCTTGGCTCAACGGACAGGGGCCAATCAGCCCCAGCATTTT
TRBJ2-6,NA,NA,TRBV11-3,CASSLGGGSGANVLTF,TGTGCCAGCAGCTTAGGAGGGGGCTCTGGGGCCAACGTCCTGACTTTC
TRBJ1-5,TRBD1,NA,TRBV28,CASSFKQGYQPQHF,TGTGCCAGCAGTTTTAAACAGGGGTATCAGCCCCAGCATTTT